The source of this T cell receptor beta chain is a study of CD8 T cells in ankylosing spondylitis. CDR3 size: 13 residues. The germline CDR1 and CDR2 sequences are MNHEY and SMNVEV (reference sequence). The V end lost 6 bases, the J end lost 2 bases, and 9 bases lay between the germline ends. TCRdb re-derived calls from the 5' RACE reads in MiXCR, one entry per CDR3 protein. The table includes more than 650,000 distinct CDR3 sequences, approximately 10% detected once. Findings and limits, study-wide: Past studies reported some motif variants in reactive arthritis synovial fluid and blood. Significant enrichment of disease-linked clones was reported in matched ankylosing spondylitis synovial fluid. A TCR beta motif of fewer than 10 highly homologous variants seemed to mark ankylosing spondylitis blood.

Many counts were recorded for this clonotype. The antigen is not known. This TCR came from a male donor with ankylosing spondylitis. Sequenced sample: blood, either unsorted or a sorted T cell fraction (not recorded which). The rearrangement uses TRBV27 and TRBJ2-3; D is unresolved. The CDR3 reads CASSSRYTDTQYF. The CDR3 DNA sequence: TGTGCCAGCAGCAGCAGGTACACAGATACGCAGTATTTT.